Shown below are 22 T cell receptor beta chains from a single sample sequenced in a study of blood T cells in healthy people across ages. Using a J-beta primer mix together with a sample-barcoded 5' primer, a second PCR was run for roughly 6 to 12 cycles. TCRdb used MiXCR to reprocess the 5' RACE reads, holding one entry per CDR3 protein. The sample contains over 1.5 million distinct CDR3 sequences, about 50% of which appear only once. Sequenced sample: blood. Receptors originate from a woman aged 40 to 49 in good health.

This clonotype has just a few counts. The rearrangement joins TRBV4-2 to TRBJ2-7, with 9 bases matching TRBD2. V shed 6 bases and J 3 bases; nucleotides not matched to a gene: 6. The CDR3 has 14 residues. CDR1 and CDR2 (germline): LGHNA, YNFKEQ. The CDR3 loop is CASSQSGGFYEQYF. Here the CDR3 DNA reads TGTGCCAGCAGTCAAAGCGGGGGGTTCTACGAGCAGTACTTC.

This sequence joins TRBV3-1 and TRBJ2-3; TRBD2 matches at 7 bases. The V gene end was trimmed by 1 base and the J gene end by 2 bases; junction bases not matched to a gene: 12. CDR3 length equals 18 residues. CDR1 is LGHDT, CDR2 YNNKEL, per germline (reference sequence). CDR3: CASSQVGGSSGYTDTQYF. The CDR3 DNA reads TGTGCCAGCAGCCAAGTTGGTGGGTCTAGCGGCTACACAGATACGCAGTATTTT.

This clonotype appeared a single time. The rearrangement joins TRBV11-2 to TRBJ1-5; no reliable D call. Deletions cut 3 bases from V and 3 bases from J, with 12 bases between. Germline values: CDR1 SGHAT, CDR2 FQNNGV. This CDR3 has 15 amino acids. The CDR3, as DNA: TGTGCCAGCAGCTTTAATTTGGGTTCCAATCAGCCCCAGCATTTT. Encoded protein: CASSFNLGSNQPQHF. Looking up the rest from reference TRBV11-2 and TRBJ1-5 gives the full variable domain: EAGVAQSPRYKIIEKRQSVAFWCNPISGHATLYWYQQILGQGPKLLIQFQNNGVVDDSQLPKDRFSAERLKGVDSTLKIQPAKLEDSAVYLCASSFNLGSNQPQHFGDGTRLSIL.

This clonotype was observed a few times. The gene calls are TRBV9 and TRBJ2-5; D is possibly TRBD1 or TRBD2 (5 bases each). V was cut by 3 bases and J by 2 bases, with 14 bases left in between. CDR1 SGDLS and CDR2 YYNGEE come from the germline V gene. The CDR3 is 15 residues long. CDR3 DNA sequence: TGTGCCAGCAGCGCTAGAGGGGCTACACAAGAGACCCAGTACTTC. It translates to CASSARGATQETQYF.

The table lists this clonotype with a few counts. For the CDR3, the DNA is TGTGCCAGCAGTTTGAGGGGGTGGTATGGCTACACCTTC. Residues: CASSLRGWYGYTF. V is TRBV12-3 or TRBV12-4 and J is TRBJ1-2; D perhaps matches TRBD1 (6 bases). There are 13 residues in the CDR3. Trimming left V 3 bases short and J 5 bases short, with 10 bases between.

This chain uses TRBV27 with TRBJ2-1; D is possibly TRBD1 (5 bases). Trimming pared 3 bases from V and 8 bases from J, leaving 14 bases between. The germline CDR1 and CDR2 sequences are MNHEY and SMNVEV (reference sequence). The CDR3 is 14 amino acids. The CDR3 region has the DNA TGTGCCAGCAGTTTGGTGAACAGGCTACATGAGCAGTTCTTC. Its translation: CASSLVNRLHEQFF.

This clonotype has only a few counts. The CDR3 sequence: CSAREGSAQETQYF. The CDR3 DNA reads as TGCAGTGCTAGAGAGGGGTCAGCTCAAGAGACCCAGTACTTC. The chain carries TRBV20-1 and TRBJ2-5; no reliable D call. The CDR3 contains 14 residues. CDR1 DFQATT and CDR2 SNEGSKA come from the germline V gene (reference sequence). V dropped 0 bases and J dropped 2 bases, with 10 bases sitting between them.

This clonotype was observed a few times. This may come from a read error, since a much larger clone is one base off. The chain has TRBV6-2 or TRBV6-3 and TRBJ2-5; D is possibly TRBD2 (5 bases). Trimming shortened V by 5 bases and J by 11 bases, and 27 bases separated the two germline ends. Germline V CDR1 and CDR2: MNHEY, SVGEGT. This CDR3 is 16 amino acids long. The CDR3 reads CASSPRGSEEWGEQYF. The DNA for the CDR3 is TGTGCCAGCAGTCCCAGAGGGAGCGAGGAATGGGGTGAGCAGTACTTC.

This rearrangement joins TRBV5-1 to TRBJ2-3; D uncertain. The germline V and J ends were trimmed by 1 base and 1 base, with 7 bases remaining between them. The CDR3 has 14 amino acids. CDR1 and CDR2 (germline): SGHRS, YFSETQ. The CDR3 loop is CASSLSHGTDTQYF. The CDR3 coding sequence is TGCGCCAGCAGCTTGTCACACGGCACAGATACGCAGTATTTT.

This sequence joins TRBV7-9 and TRBJ1-2; D is uncertain. CDR3 size: 12 residues. Germline V gene data show CDR1 as SEHNR and CDR2 as FQNEAQ (reference sequence). The V end was cut by 4 bases, the J end by 10 bases, with 13 bases between. CDR3 nucleotides: TGTGCCAGCAGCTCCGGACCGCTCTACTACACCTTC. As protein: CASSSGPLYYTF.

The gene calls are TRBV27 and TRBJ2-3; maybe TRBD2 (6 bases). There are 16 residues in the CDR3. The ends were cut back, 5 bases at V and 2 bases at J, with 17 bases in the middle. From germline, CDR1 is MNHEY and CDR2 SMNVEV (reference sequence). The CDR3 loop reads CASSPGTQLYTDTQYF. In nucleotides, the CDR3 is TGTGCCAGCAGTCCCGGGACTCAACTTTACACAGATACGCAGTATTTT.

The chain couples TRBV7-2 to TRBJ1-6; D might be TRBD1 (5 bases). The CDR3 loop spans 22 amino acids. Germline V gene data show CDR1 as SGHTA and CDR2 as FQGNSA. Trimming took 2 bases from V and 9 from J, leaving 35 bases between them. In DNA, the CDR3 is TGTGCCAGCAGCTTACGCCTCAACAGTGCCCATCTTCTTAAGGCAGGGCTTTCACCCCTCCACTTT. This sequence encodes CASSLRLNSAHLLKAGLSPLHF.

The chain has TRBV2 and TRBJ2-6; D remains unclear. CDR1 SNHLY and CDR2 FYNNEI come from the germline V gene. The germline V and J ends were trimmed by 3 bases and 0 bases, with 6 bases remaining between them. The CDR3 is made up of 15 amino acids. DNA of the CDR3: TGTGCCAGCAGTGATCGAATCTCTGGGGCCAACGTCCTGACTTTC. Its protein product is CASSDRISGANVLTF.

The J gene is TRBJ2-3, the V gene TRBV7-6, with TRBD2 matching over 8 bases. V lost 5 bases and J lost 4; bases outside the gene matches: 5. Germline CDR1 and CDR2: SGHVS and FNYEAQ. The CDR3 loop spans 14 amino acids. This CDR3 is CASSRGGPPDTQYF. In nucleotides, the CDR3 is TGTGCCAGCAGCCGCGGGGGGCCCCCAGATACGCAGTATTTT.

This clonotype occurred a few times. DNA of the CDR3: TGTGCCAGCACTAGCGGGGTACTGGGAGAGCAGTTCTTC. This encodes CASTSGVLGEQFF. This sequence joins TRBV28 and TRBJ2-1, with TRBD2 matching over 9 bases. Germline V gene data show CDR1 as MDHEN and CDR2 as SYDVKM. The CDR3 covers 13 residues. The J segment lost 10 bases and the V segment lost 7 bases, leaving 8 bases of the junction unmatched. Based on the CDR3 plus reference TRBV28 and TRBJ2-1, the full variable domain is DVKVTQSSRYLVKRTGEKVFLECVQDMDHENMFWYRQDPGLGLRLIYFSYDVKMKEKGDIPEGYSVSREKKERFSLILESASTNQTSMYLCASTSGVLGEQFFGPGTRLTVL.

This chain joins TRBV12-3 or TRBV12-4 and TRBJ2-1, with 10 bases matching TRBD2. The CDR3 length is 16 residues. The junction had 7 bases not matched to a gene; V was cut back by 2 bases and J by 6 bases. In nucleotides, the CDR3 is TGTGCCAGCAGTTTATTCGCTAGCGGGAGTATCAATGAGCAGTTCTTC. It encodes CASSLFASGSINEQFF.

The chain uses TRBV7-8 and TRBJ1-2; D unresolved. The germline gives CDR1 SGHVS, CDR2 FQNEAQ. This CDR3 contains 14 residues. Trimming left V 3 bases short and J 1 base short, with 9 bases between. CDR3 sequence reads: CASSFGHSNYGYTF. For the CDR3, the DNA is TGTGCCAGCAGCTTTGGTCACAGTAACTATGGCTACACCTTC.

The J gene is TRBJ1-4, the V gene TRBV20-1; D unclear. Germline CDR1 DFQATT, CDR2 SNEGSKA (reference sequence). V was shortened by 0 bases and J by 1 base, with 9 bases between the two germline ends. CDR3 size: 15 residues. The CDR3 DNA reads as TGCAGTGCTAGAGATCGGTTGAGAACTAATGAAAAACTGTTTTTT. This gives the protein CSARDRLRTNEKLFF.

This clonotype has at least ten counts. V usage is TRBV29-1 and J usage is TRBJ2-7; maybe TRBD1 (7 bases). The CDR3 covers 13 residues. CDR1 SQVTM and CDR2 ANQGSEA come from the germline V gene. Trimming pared 3 bases from V and 3 bases from J, leaving 12 bases between. The CDR3 bases are TGCAGCGTTGAGGGAGGACAGGTCTACGAGCAGTACTTC. Amino acids: CSVEGGQVYEQYF.

The chain is built from TRBV5-1 and TRBJ2-1; no reliable D call. The CDR3 sequence is 15 residues long. V gave up 3 bases and J gave up 3 bases, with 13 bases separating them. Germline V gives CDR1 SGHRS, CDR2 YFSETQ. In DNA form, the CDR3 reads TGCGCCAGCAGCTATATGGGTTCGGACTACAATGAGCAGTTCTTC. Translated, it gives CASSYMGSDYNEQFF.

The chain employs TRBV9 and TRBJ2-7; perhaps TRBD1 as D (6 bases). This CDR3 region has 15 residues. Germline-derived CDR1 and CDR2 are SGDLS and YYNGEE. V shed 2 bases and J shed 3 bases, with 15 bases lying between them. The CDR3 DNA follows: TGTGCCAGCAGCGTGGCAGGGGCAAGTAACTACGAGCAGTACTTC. Protein sequence: CASSVAGASNYEQYF. The full variable domain, in which reference TRBV9 and TRBJ2-7 provide the parts outside the CDR3, is DSGVTQTPKHLITATGQRVTLRCSPRSGDLSVYWYQQSLDQGLQFLIQYYNGEERAKGNILERFSAQQFPDLHSELNLSSLELGDSALYFCASSVAGASNYEQYFGPGTRLTVT.

The CDR3 region is CASSVTGRDSPLHF. The CDR3 bases are TGTGCCAGCAGCGTAACGGGGAGGGATTCACCCCTCCACTTT. The rearrangement links TRBV9 to TRBJ1-6; D is unresolved. V was pared by 1 base and J by 8 bases, with 10 bases between. The CDR3 sequence is 14 residues long. Germline values: CDR1 SGDLS, CDR2 YYNGEE.